The 26 T cell receptor beta chains given below trace back to one sample, sequenced in a study of long-term antiretroviral therapy in people with HIV. Sequencing relied on immunoSEQ assay v3.0, run at survey level. Assay: immunoSEQ multiplex PCR; the TCRdb copy retains only in-frame clones and omits some. Of around 26,000 clones in the sample, about 80% are singletons; the top ten hold over 9%. Sequencing was performed on unsorted PBMCs, taken 1.1 years before starting antiretroviral therapy. All receptors come from a woman aged 40 to 50 with HIV.

This rearrangement joins TRBV6-5 to TRBJ1-2, with D perhaps TRBD1 (6 bases). Trimming took 6 bases from V and 2 from J, leaving 10 bases between them. The CDR3 contains 13 residues. Germline CDR1 and CDR2: MNHEY and SVGAGI. In DNA, the CDR3 is TGTGCCAGCAGCCTGGACAGCAACTATGGCTACACCTTC. Its protein product is CASSLDSNYGYTF.

This sequence joins TRBV4-1 and TRBJ2-7; TRBD1 matches at 7 bases. The V segment lost 4 bases and the J segment 2 bases; nucleotides outside the gene matches: 8. This CDR3 has 15 residues. Germline loops: CDR1 MGHRA, CDR2 YSYEKL. The DNA of the CDR3 is TGCGCCAGCAGCCTCTCCGGGACAGTGCCCTACGAGCAGTACTTC. Its protein product is CASSLSGTVPYEQYF.

The chain is built from TRBV5-1 and TRBJ2-7; 9 nucleotides agree with TRBD2. The CDR3 is 20 residues long. The ends lost 0 bases at V and 3 bases at J; junction bases unmatched: 19. CDR1 is SGHRS and CDR2 is YFSETQ in the germline V gene. The CDR3 spells CASSLGLRQTTSGSYYEQYF. Written as DNA, the CDR3 is TGCGCCAGCAGCTTGGGTCTCCGACAGACGACTAGCGGTTCCTACTACGAGCAGTACTTC.

The V gene is TRBV7-2, the J gene TRBJ1-5, with D possibly TRBD1 on 6 matching bases. The CDR3 has 15 amino acids. The germline V gene has CDR1 SGHTA and CDR2 FQGNSA. V dropped 5 bases and J dropped 6 bases, with 17 bases sitting between them. The CDR3 DNA reads as TGTGCCAGCAGCAAACAGGGTACACACCCTCAGCCCCAGCATTTT. This translates into CASSKQGTHPQPQHF.

V is TRBV18 and J is TRBJ1-1; no firm D call. V dropped 4 bases and J dropped 2 bases, with 5 bases sitting between them. Germline V gene data show CDR1 as KGHSH and CDR2 as LQKENI. The CDR3 is made up of 12 amino acids. CDR3 amino acids: CASSRANTEAFF. The CDR3 bases are TGTGCCAGCTCACGAGCTAACACTGAAGCTTTCTTT.

V usage is TRBV6-1 and J usage is TRBJ1-5, with D possibly matching TRBD1 (5 bases). Deletions cut 1 base from V and 4 bases from J, with 11 bases between. The CDR3 runs to 15 residues. Germline CDR1 and CDR2: MNHNS and SASEGT. The CDR3 reads CASSEDMTVNQPQHF. The DNA for the CDR3 is TGTGCCAGCAGTGAAGATATGACAGTAAATCAGCCCCAGCATTTT.

V usage is TRBV2 and J usage is TRBJ2-7; 12 nucleotides agree with TRBD2. CDR3 length equals 18 residues. Per germline, CDR1 SNHLY and CDR2 FYNNEI. Trimming cost V 6 bases and J 0 bases; bases outside gene matches: 12. CDR3 in amino acids: CASSAGLAGHTSSYEQYF. The CDR3 coding sequence is TGTGCCAGCAGCGCTGGACTAGCGGGACATACTAGCTCCTACGAGCAGTACTTC.

The chain has TRBV7-9 and TRBJ2-6; 7 bases agree with TRBD1. CDR3 size: 17 residues. V shed 5 bases and J 0 bases; nucleotides not matched to a gene: 7. Germline V gene lookup returns CDR1 SEHNR and CDR2 FQNEAQ (reference sequence). Here the CDR3 DNA reads TGTGCCAGCAGCCATACAGGGGCCTCCTCTGGGGCCAACGTCCTGACTTTC. It encodes CASSHTGASSGANVLTF.

This chain connects TRBV6-6 to TRBJ1-2, with 8 bases lining up with TRBD1. The junction had 12 bases not matched to a gene; V was cut back by 4 bases and J by 8 bases. Germline CDR1 and CDR2: MNHNY and SVGAGI (reference sequence). The CDR3 is 15 residues long. DNA of the CDR3: TGTGCCAGCAGTTCAACCGGGACAGGCCGCGGAGGCTACACCTTC. It encodes CASSSTGTGRGGYTF.

The V and J genes are TRBV11-3 and TRBJ2-2; maybe TRBD2 (6 bases). This CDR3 has 14 residues. CDR1 SGHNT and CDR2 YENEEA come from the germline V gene. V dropped 2 bases and J dropped 6 bases, with 10 bases sitting between them. The CDR3 sequence: CASSLTGGAGELFF. The CDR3 region has the DNA TGTGCCAGCAGCTTAACCGGGGGAGCCGGGGAGCTGTTTTTT. Looking up the rest from reference TRBV11-3 and TRBJ2-2 gives the full variable domain: EAGVVQSPRYKIIEKKQPVAFWCNPISGHNTLYWYLQNLGQGPELLIRYENEEAVDDSQLPKDRFSAERLKGVDSTLKIQPAELGDSAVYLCASSLTGGAGELFFGEGSRLTVL.

This clone was observed a handful of times. The V and J genes are TRBV4-2 and TRBJ1-2; 8 bases align to TRBD1. V trimming: 3 bases; J trimming: 2 bases; junction bases outside the gene matches: 8. Germline V lookup: CDR1 LGHNA, CDR2 YNFKEQ. The CDR3 is 16 residues long. In DNA, the CDR3 is TGTGCCAGCAGCCAGGCTCCGGGACAGGTCAACTATGGCTACACCTTC. It codes for CASSQAPGQVNYGYTF.

The chain recombines TRBV7-2 with TRBJ2-7; no clear D. From germline, CDR1 is SGHTA and CDR2 FQGNSA. This CDR3 spans 14 amino acids. V was clipped by 5 bases and J by 6 bases, with 17 bases between them. This CDR3 is CASSPPSSWSEQYF. The CDR3 region has the DNA TGTGCCAGCAGCCCCCCCAGCAGTTGGAGCGAGCAGTACTTC.

The CDR3 nucleotides are TGTGCCAGCAGCCGCTCACATGAATACGAGCAGTACTTC. It yields the protein CASSRSHEYEQYF. This chain uses TRBV7-9 with TRBJ2-7; no reliable D call. Germline V gene sequence: CDR1 SEHNR, CDR2 FQNEAQ (reference sequence). The length of the CDR3 is 13 residues. Trimming left V 5 bases short and J 4 bases short, with 12 bases between.

The genes are TRBV5-1 and TRBJ1-2; 11 positions match TRBD1. CDR3 length: 17 amino acids. CDR1 SGHRS and CDR2 YFSETQ come from the germline V gene. The ends lost 3 bases at V and 6 bases at J; junction bases unmatched: 13. CDR3 in DNA: TGCGCCAGCAGCTCCATTCCAGGGGACAGGGGGGGCGATGGCTACACCTTC. Translating it yields CASSSIPGDRGGDGYTF.

A word on this clone: The junction differs from germline at one of its ends, possibly a read error. This chain joins TRBV4-1 and TRBJ2-1, with 7 bases fitting TRBD2. CDR1 is MGHRA and CDR2 is YSYEKL in the germline V gene. The CDR3 runs to 15 residues. In DNA, the CDR3 is TGCGTCAGCAGACATCGGGCCACTAGCGTCAATGAGCAGTTCTTC. Protein: CVSRHRATSVNEQFF.

This chain joins TRBV7-9 and TRBJ2-1; tentative D call: TRBD1 (6 bases). V was cut by 5 bases and J by 4 bases, with 15 bases left in between. Per the germline V gene, CDR1 is SEHNR and CDR2 is FQNEAQ (reference sequence). The CDR3 is 15 amino acids. Written as DNA, the CDR3 is TGTGCCAGCAGCCGGACCGGGACAAATTACAATGAGCAGTTCTTC. Its protein is CASSRTGTNYNEQFF.

The chain uses TRBV11-3 and TRBJ1-2; no reliable D call. Germline lookup yields CDR1 SGHNT and CDR2 YENEEA. CDR3 length: 13 residues. Trimming stripped 5 bases from V and 7 bases from J, with 14 bases between. CDR3 loop: CASSNNLGPGYTF. In nucleotides, the CDR3 is TGTGCCAGCAGCAATAATTTGGGTCCTGGCTACACCTTC.

The rearrangement links TRBV2 to TRBJ1-4; D call uncertain. Trimming removed 0 bases at V and 10 bases at J, with 21 bases between. CDR3 length: 17 residues. Germline V CDR1 and CDR2: SNHLY, FYNNEI. CDR3 in amino acids: CASSEAPWTPEGGKLFF. The CDR3 bases are TGTGCCAGCAGTGAAGCCCCCTGGACCCCTGAAGGAGGAAAACTGTTTTTT.

V gene TRBV15 combines with J gene TRBJ2-1; 11 positions agree with TRBD2. Per germline, CDR1 LNHNV and CDR2 YYDKDF (reference sequence). The V segment lost 0 bases and the J segment 7 bases; nucleotides outside the gene matches: 2. This CDR3 contains 15 residues. Here the CDR3 DNA reads TGTGCCACCAGCAGAGATAGCGGGAGGGCGAATGAGCAGTTCTTC. Its protein is CATSRDSGRANEQFF.

This rearrangement joins TRBV7-8 to TRBJ2-7, with 9 bases identical to TRBD2. The CDR3 sequence is 15 residues long. V shed 2 bases and J 0 bases; nucleotides not matched to a gene: 2. The germline V gene has CDR1 SGHVS and CDR2 FQNEAQ. The CDR3 bases are TGTGCCAGCAGCTTACTAGCGGGGTTCTCCTACGAGCAGTACTTC. It codes for CASSLLAGFSYEQYF.

This clone was picked up one time. The chain couples TRBV5-8 to TRBJ1-2, with D hard to call. V gave up 1 base and J gave up 0 bases, with 16 bases separating them. The germline gives CDR1 SGHTS, CDR2 YDEGEE. The CDR3 is 17 residues long. The CDR3 sequence: CASSLYFRQASNYGYTF. The CDR3, as DNA: TGTGCCAGCAGCTTGTACTTTAGGCAGGCCTCTAACTATGGCTACACCTTC. Based on the CDR3 plus reference TRBV5-8 and TRBJ1-2, the full variable domain is EAGVTQSPTHLIKTRGQQATLRCSPISGHTSVYWYQQALGLGLQFLLWYDEGEERNRGNFPPRFSGRQFPNYSSELNVNALELEDSALYLCASSLYFRQASNYGYTFGSGTRLTVV.

The V call is TRBV6-6, the J call TRBJ2-7; TRBD2 might be the D (5 bases). This CDR3 contains 15 residues. V was shortened by 2 bases and J by 3 bases, with 14 bases between the two germline ends. Germline values: CDR1 MNHNY, CDR2 SVGAGI (reference sequence). CDR3 bases: TGTGCCAGCAGTTACGGACTTCCCGGAGTCTACGAGCAGTACTTC. Its translation: CASSYGLPGVYEQYF.

CDR3 nucleotide sequence: TGTGCCAGTAGTATTTGGACAGGGGGAACTGGAAACACCATATATTTT. Protein sequence: CASSIWTGGTGNTIYF. V gene TRBV19 combines with J gene TRBJ1-3, with 10 nucleotides matching TRBD1. The CDR3 contains 16 residues. Per the germline V gene, CDR1 is LNHDA and CDR2 is SQIVND (reference sequence). Trimming removed 3 bases from V and 2 bases from J; junction bases left unmatched: 4.

V and J are TRBV5-6 and TRBJ2-7; 9 nucleotides match TRBD1. CDR3 length: 14 amino acids. Looked up from germline, CDR1 is SGHDT and CDR2 is YYEEEE. The trim removed 4 bases at V and 2 bases at J, leaving 4 bases unmatched. The CDR3 DNA reads as TGTGCCAGCAGCGGACAGGGGATCACCTACGAGCAGTACTTC. It yields the protein CASSGQGITYEQYF.

The rearrangement links TRBV28 to TRBJ2-7, with D perhaps TRBD2 (7 bases). V dropped 6 bases and J dropped 0 bases, with 12 bases sitting between them. CDR3 length: 14 residues. Looked up from germline, CDR1 is MDHEN and CDR2 is SYDVKM. The CDR3 DNA reads as TGTGCCAGCAGGGGGAGGGGGTACTCCTACGAGCAGTACTTC. This codes for CASRGRGYSYEQYF.

CDR3 sequence reads: CASSLAGAYNMQYF. The CDR3 nucleotides are TGTGCCAGCAGCTTAGCAGGGGCTTATAACATGCAGTACTTC. The V call is TRBV7-2, the J call TRBJ2-7; TRBD1 is a possible D gene (5 bases). Looked up from germline, CDR1 is SGHTA and CDR2 is FQGNSA. Trimming shortened V by 0 bases and J by 9 bases, and 15 bases separated the two germline ends. There are 14 residues in the CDR3.